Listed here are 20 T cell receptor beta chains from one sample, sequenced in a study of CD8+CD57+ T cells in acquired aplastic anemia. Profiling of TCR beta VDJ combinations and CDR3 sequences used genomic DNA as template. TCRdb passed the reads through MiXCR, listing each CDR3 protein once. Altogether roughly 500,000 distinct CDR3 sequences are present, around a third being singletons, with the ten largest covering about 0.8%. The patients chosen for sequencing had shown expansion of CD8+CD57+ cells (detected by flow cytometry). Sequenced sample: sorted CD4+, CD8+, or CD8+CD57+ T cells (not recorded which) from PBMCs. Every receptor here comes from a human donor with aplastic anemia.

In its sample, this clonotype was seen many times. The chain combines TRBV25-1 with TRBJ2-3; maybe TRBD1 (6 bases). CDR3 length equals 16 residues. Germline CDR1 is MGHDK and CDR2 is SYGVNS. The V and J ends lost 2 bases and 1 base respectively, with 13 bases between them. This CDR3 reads CASSEPGHSRTDTQYF. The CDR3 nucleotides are TGTGCCAGCAGTGAACCGGGACACAGCCGCACAGATACGCAGTATTTT.

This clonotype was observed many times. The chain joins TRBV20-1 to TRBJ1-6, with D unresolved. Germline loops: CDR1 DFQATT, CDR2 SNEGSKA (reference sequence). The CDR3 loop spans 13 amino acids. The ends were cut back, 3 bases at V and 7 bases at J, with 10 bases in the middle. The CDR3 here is CSASSGLNSPLHF. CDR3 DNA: TGCAGTGCTAGTTCCGGGTTGAATTCACCCCTCCACTTT.

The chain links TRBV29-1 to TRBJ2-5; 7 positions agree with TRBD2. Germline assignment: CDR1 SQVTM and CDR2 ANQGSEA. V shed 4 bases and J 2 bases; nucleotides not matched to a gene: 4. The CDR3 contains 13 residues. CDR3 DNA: TGCAGCGTTGGGGGGGGGGGACAAGAGACCCAGTACTTC. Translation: CSVGGGGQETQYF.

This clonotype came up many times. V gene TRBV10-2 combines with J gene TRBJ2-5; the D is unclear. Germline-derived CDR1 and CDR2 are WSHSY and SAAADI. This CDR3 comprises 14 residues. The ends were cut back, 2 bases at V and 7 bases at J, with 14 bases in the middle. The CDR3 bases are TGCGCCAGCAGTGAGATGGTAGCCTGGGGGACCCAGTACTTC. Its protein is CASSEMVAWGTQYF.

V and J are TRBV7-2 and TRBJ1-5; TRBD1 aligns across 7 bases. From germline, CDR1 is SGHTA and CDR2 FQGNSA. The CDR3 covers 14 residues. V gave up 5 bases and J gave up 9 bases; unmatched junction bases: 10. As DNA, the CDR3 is TGTGCCAGCAGCCTGGGCAGGGGGTCGGGGCCCCAGCATTTT. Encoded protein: CASSLGRGSGPQHF.

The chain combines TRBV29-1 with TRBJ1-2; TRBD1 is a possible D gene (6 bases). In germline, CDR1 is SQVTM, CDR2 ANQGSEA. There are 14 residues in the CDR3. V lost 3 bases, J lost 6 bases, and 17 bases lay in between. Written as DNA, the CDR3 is TGCAGCGTTGACAGGGGCGAAGAGGGCCATGGCTACACCTTC. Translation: CSVDRGEEGHGYTF.

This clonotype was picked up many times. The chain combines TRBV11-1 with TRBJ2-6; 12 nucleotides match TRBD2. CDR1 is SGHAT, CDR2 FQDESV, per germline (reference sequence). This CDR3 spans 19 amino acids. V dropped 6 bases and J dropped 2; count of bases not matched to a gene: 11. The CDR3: CASRLRMTSGSPGANVLTF. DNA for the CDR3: TGTGCCAGCAGGCTAAGGATGACTAGCGGGAGTCCTGGGGCCAACGTCCTGACTTTC.

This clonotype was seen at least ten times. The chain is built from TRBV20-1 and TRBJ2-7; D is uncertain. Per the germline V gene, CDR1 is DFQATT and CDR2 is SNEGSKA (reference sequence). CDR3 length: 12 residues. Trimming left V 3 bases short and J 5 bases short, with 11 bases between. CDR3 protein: CSASLARHEQYF. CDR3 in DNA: TGCAGTGCTAGCTTGGCGCGTCACGAGCAGTACTTC.

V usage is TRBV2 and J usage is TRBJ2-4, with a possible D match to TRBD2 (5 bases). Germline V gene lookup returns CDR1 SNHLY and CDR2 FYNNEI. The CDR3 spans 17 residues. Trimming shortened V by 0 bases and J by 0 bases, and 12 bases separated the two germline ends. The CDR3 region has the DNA TGTGCCAGCAGTGAAGCGGAGGCAGCTCTAGCCAAAAACATTCAGTACTTC. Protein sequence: CASSEAEAALAKNIQYF. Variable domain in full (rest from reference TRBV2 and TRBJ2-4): EPEVTQTPSHQVTQMGQEVILRCVPISNHLYFYWYRQILGQKVEFLVSFYNNEISEKSEIFDDQFSVERPDGSNFTLKIRSTKLEDSAMYFCASSEAEAALAKNIQYFGAGTRLSVL.

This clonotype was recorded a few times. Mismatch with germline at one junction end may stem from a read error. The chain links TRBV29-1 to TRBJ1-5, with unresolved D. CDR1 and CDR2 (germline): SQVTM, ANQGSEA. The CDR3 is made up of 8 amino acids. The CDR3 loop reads CSVEESGF. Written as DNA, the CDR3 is TGCAGCGTTGAAGAATCGGGTTTT.

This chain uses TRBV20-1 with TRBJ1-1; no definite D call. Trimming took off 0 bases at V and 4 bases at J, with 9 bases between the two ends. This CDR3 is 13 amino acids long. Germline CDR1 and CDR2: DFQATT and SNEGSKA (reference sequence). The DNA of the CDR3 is TGCAGTGCTAGAGATCGAGCTGGCACTGAAGCTTTCTTT. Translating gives CSARDRAGTEAFF.

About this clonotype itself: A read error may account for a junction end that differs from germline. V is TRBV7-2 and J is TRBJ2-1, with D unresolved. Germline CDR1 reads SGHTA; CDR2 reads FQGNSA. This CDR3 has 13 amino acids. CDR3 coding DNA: TGTGCCAGCAGCTTATCTTCCTACAATGAGCAGTCCTTC. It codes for CASSLSSYNEQSF.

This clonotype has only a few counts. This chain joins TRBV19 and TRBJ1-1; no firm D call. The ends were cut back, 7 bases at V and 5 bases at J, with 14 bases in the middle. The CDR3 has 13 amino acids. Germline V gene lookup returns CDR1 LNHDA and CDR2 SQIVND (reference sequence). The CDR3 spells CASKNLAGTEAFF. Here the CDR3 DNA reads TGTGCCAGTAAAAATTTGGCAGGAACTGAAGCTTTCTTT.

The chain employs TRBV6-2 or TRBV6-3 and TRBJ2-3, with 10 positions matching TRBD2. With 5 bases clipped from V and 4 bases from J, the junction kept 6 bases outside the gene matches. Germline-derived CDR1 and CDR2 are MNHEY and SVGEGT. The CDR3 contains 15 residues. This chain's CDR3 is CASSVVAGGADTQYF. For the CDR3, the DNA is TGTGCCAGCAGTGTTGTAGCGGGGGGCGCAGATACGCAGTATTTT.

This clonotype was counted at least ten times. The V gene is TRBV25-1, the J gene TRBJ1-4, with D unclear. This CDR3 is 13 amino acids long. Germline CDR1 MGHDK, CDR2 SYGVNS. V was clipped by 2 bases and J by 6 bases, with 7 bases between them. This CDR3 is CASSEVGYEKLFF. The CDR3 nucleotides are TGTGCCAGCAGTGAAGTGGGATATGAAAAACTGTTTTTT.

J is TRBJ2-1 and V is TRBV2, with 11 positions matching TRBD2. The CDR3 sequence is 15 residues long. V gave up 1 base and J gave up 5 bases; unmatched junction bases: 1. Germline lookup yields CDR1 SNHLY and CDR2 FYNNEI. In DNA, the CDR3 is TGTGCCAGCAGTGAAGAGGGACTAGCGGACAATGAGCAGTTCTTC. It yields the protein CASSEEGLADNEQFF. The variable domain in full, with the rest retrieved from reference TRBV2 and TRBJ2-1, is EPEVTQTPSHQVTQMGQEVILRCVPISNHLYFYWYRQILGQKVEFLVSFYNNEISEKSEIFDDQFSVERPDGSNFTLKIRSTKLEDSAMYFCASSEEGLADNEQFFGPGTRLTVL.

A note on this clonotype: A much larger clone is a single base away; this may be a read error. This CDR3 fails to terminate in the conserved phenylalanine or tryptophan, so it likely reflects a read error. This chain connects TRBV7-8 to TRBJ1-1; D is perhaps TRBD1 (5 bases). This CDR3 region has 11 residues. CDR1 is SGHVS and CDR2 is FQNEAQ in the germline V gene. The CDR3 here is CASSLTAEAFS. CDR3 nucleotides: TGCGCCAGCAGCCTGACAGCCGAAGCTTTCTCT.

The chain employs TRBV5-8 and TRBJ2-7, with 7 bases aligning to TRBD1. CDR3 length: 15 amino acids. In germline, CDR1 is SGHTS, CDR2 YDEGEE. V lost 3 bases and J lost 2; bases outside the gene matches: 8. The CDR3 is CASSSRTGVPYEQYF. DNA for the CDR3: TGTGCCAGCAGCTCTAGGACAGGAGTACCCTACGAGCAGTACTTC.

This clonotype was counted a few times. The CDR3 DNA follows: TGTGCCAGCAGCCAGGCAGGGGGCGGTGGCTACACCTTC. As protein: CASSQAGGGGYTF. The rearrangement uses TRBV3-1 and TRBJ1-2; 8 nucleotides align to TRBD1. J gave up 7 bases and V 3 bases, and 4 bases lay outside the gene matches. The CDR3 contains 13 residues. Germline V gives CDR1 LGHDT, CDR2 YNNKEL (reference sequence).

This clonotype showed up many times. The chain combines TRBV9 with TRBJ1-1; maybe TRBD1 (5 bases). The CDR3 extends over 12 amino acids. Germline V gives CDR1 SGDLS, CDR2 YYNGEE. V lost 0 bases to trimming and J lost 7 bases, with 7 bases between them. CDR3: CASSVVQGEAFF. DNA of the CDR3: TGTGCCAGCAGCGTAGTCCAGGGTGAAGCTTTCTTT.